The present T cell receptor (beta chain) was sequenced within a study of blood T cells in healthy people across ages. A second roughly 7 to 12 cycle PCR used barcoded and J-beta primers. TCRdb itself ran the 5' RACE reads through MiXCR, one entry per CDR3 protein. Counted here are 800,000 or so distinct CDR3 sequences, 20% to 25% occurring once; the ten biggest clones make up approximately 3.7%. This CDR3 spans 11 amino acids. CDR1 is SGHTA and CDR2 is FQGTGA in the germline V gene. V lost 5 bases and J lost 4, with 3 bases in between. This clonotype was seen only a few times. These same data were also listed under a study on T cells of mothers and their children.

The chain has TRBV7-3 and TRBJ1-5; D remains ambiguous. The clonotype comes from a boy younger than 18 in good health. Sequenced input: blood. The CDR3 sequence is CASSPNQPQHF. DNA of the CDR3: TGTGCCAGCAGCCCTAATCAGCCCCAGCATTTT.